The 12 T cell receptor beta chains presented below share a single source sample, sequenced in a study of blood T cell repertoires in COVID-19. This table comes from immunoSEQ multiplex PCR, and its TCRdb copy is limited to in-frame clones, with some not included. The sample shows some 220,000 clones, around 85% of them seen only once. The sample was PBMCs or T cells enriched from blood (not recorded which). Receptor source: a woman aged 45-65 years in a cohort exposed to, infected with or recovered from COVID-19 (not recorded which).

This clone was detected once. The V call is TRBV7-2, the J call TRBJ1-2, with unresolved D. Between the trimmed V and J ends, which lost 5 bases and 6 bases, there was a span of 7 bases. CDR1 is SGHTA and CDR2 is FQGNSA in the germline V gene. This CDR3 is 11 amino acids long. The CDR3 reads CASSGTNGYTF. The CDR3 coding sequence is TGTGCCAGCAGCGGTACTAATGGCTACACCTTC.

V gene TRBV4-3 combines with J gene TRBJ2-3; the match to TRBD1 covers 9 bases. The J segment lost 6 bases and the V segment lost 4 bases, leaving 14 bases of the junction unmatched. Germline values: CDR1 LGHNA, CDR2 YSLEER. There are 17 residues in the CDR3. The chain's CDR3 is CASSPRQGVSIGDTQYF. CDR3 bases: TGCGCCAGCAGCCCAAGACAGGGGGTATCCATTGGGGATACGCAGTATTTT.

The V call is TRBV11-2, the J call TRBJ1-2, with D tentatively TRBD1 (5 bases). The ends were cut back, 5 bases at V and 7 bases at J, with 17 bases in the middle. The CDR3 is made up of 14 amino acids. The germline CDR1 and CDR2 sequences are SGHAT and FQNNGV. DNA for the CDR3: TGTGCCAGCAGCCCAGGGCCCGGACAAGGTGGCTACACCTTC. Its translation is CASSPGPGQGGYTF.

This chain uses TRBV4-1 with TRBJ2-5, with 9 bases aligning to TRBD2. Germline lookup yields CDR1 MGHRA and CDR2 YSYEKL. CDR3 length equals 17 residues. V shed 0 bases and J 1 base; nucleotides not matched to a gene: 6. CDR3 DNA: TGCGCCAGCAGCCAAGATAAGACTAGCGGAGCCCAAGAGACCCAGTACTTC. Translated, it gives CASSQDKTSGAQETQYF.

This chain uses TRBV7-9 with TRBJ2-5; perhaps TRBD2 as D (6 bases). This CDR3 contains 13 residues. Germline V gene lookup returns CDR1 SEHNR and CDR2 FQNEAQ (reference sequence). V was trimmed by 5 bases and J by 3 bases, leaving 10 bases between them. DNA for the CDR3: TGTGCCAGCAGCCAGTTAGCGGAAGAGACCCAGTACTTC. This codes for CASSQLAEETQYF.

The chain joins TRBV3-1 (or the pseudogene TRBV3-2) to TRBJ2-7, with TRBD2 identical over 8 bases. The V gene's germline CDR1 is LGHDT and CDR2 YNNKEL (reference sequence). J was trimmed by 2 bases and V by 4 bases; bases with no gene match: 10. The CDR3 runs 16 residues. CDR3 in DNA: TGTGCCAGCAGCCCACGCCGGGGGGGCCAGACCTACGAGCAGTACTTC. It translates to CASSPRRGGQTYEQYF.

This rearrangement joins TRBV7-3 to TRBJ1-1, with a possible D match to TRBD1 (5 bases). Germline V gives CDR1 SGHTA, CDR2 FQGTGA. There are 13 residues in the CDR3. Trimming pared 5 bases from V and 3 bases from J, leaving 10 bases between. The CDR3: CASSGTGDTEAFF. In DNA, the CDR3 is TGTGCCAGCAGCGGTACGGGGGACACTGAAGCTTTCTTT. The full variable domain, in which reference TRBV7-3 and TRBJ1-1 provide the parts outside the CDR3, is GAGVSQTPSNKVTEKGKYVELRCDPISGHTALYWYRQSLGQGPEFLIYFQGTGAADDSGLPNDRFFAVRPEGSVSTLKIQRTERGDSAVYLCASSGTGDTEAFFGQGTRLTVV.

This chain joins TRBV7-9 and TRBJ1-1; 9 bases match TRBD1. V was pared by 0 bases and J by 5 bases, with 4 bases of the junction left unmatched. This CDR3 region has 15 residues. Per germline, CDR1 SEHNR and CDR2 FQNEAQ (reference sequence). The DNA of the CDR3 is TGTGCCAGCAGCTTAGCACAGGGGGCACGGACTGAAGCTTTCTTT. Amino acids: CASSLAQGARTEAFF.

This rearrangement joins TRBV27 to TRBJ1-5; D is perhaps TRBD1 (6 bases). CDR1 is MNHEY, CDR2 SMNVEV, per germline (reference sequence). V lost 3 bases and J 7 bases, leaving 10 bases between the germline ends. The CDR3 is 13 residues long. The CDR3 DNA follows: TGTGCCAGCAGTTTTGGGGGCGGGCAGCCCCAGCATTTT. Translated, it gives CASSFGGGQPQHF.

The V call is TRBV6-2 or TRBV6-3, the J call TRBJ1-5, with 9 positions matching TRBD1. From germline, CDR1 is MNHEY and CDR2 SVGEGT. Trimming took 6 bases from V and 1 from J; bases not matched to a gene: 4. The CDR3 has 15 residues. The CDR3 here is CASSRDRASNQPQHF. CDR3 nucleotide sequence: TGTGCCAGCAGCCGGGACAGGGCGAGCAATCAGCCCCAGCATTTT.

V and J are TRBV2 and TRBJ2-5; unclear D gene. The CDR3 contains 12 residues. V was trimmed by 0 bases and J by 5 bases, leaving 4 bases between them. Germline V gives CDR1 SNHLY, CDR2 FYNNEI. CDR3 loop: CASSEAGETQYF. Written as DNA, the CDR3 is TGTGCCAGCAGTGAAGCTGGCGAGACCCAGTACTTC.

The V and J genes are TRBV30 and TRBJ2-2; D is perhaps TRBD1 (6 bases). V shed 2 bases and J shed 3 bases, with 10 bases lying between them. This CDR3 comprises 14 residues. CDR1 is GTSNPN, CDR2 SVGIG, per germline (reference sequence). CDR3 bases: TGTGCCTGGAGTCAGGGGTGGGACACCGGGGAGCTGTTTTTT. It is translated as CAWSQGWDTGELFF.